The next 28 T cell receptor beta chains were all read from a single sample in a study of memory B cells and T cells in multiple sclerosis. Separate sequencing covered autoproliferating (CFSE-dim) and non-proliferating (CFSE-high) T cells from stimulus-free culture. Cultures began with roughly 5x10^7 CFSE-labeled PBMCs, unstimulated for around 7 days, with replicate wells pooled. Sequenced by immunoSEQ multiplex PCR; TCRdb stores in-frame clones only, minus some. The data contain about 32,000 clones, approximately 85% of them singletons. Their cognate antigens are unknown. What was sequenced was PBMCs from blood kept in culture. All receptors come from a human donor with multiple sclerosis.

This chain connects TRBV5-4 to TRBJ2-6; weak D call: TRBD1 (6 bases). This CDR3 has 16 residues. Germline lookup yields CDR1 SGHNT and CDR2 YYREEE (reference sequence). V lost 4 bases and J 1 base, leaving 12 bases between the germline ends. CDR3 nucleotide sequence: TGTGCCAGCAGCCGACTTACAGGGTCTGGGGCCAACGTCCTGACTTTC. Its translation: CASSRLTGSGANVLTF.

The chain has TRBV5-1 and TRBJ2-5; D not certain. The CDR3 contains 15 residues. V lost 4 bases and J 1 base, leaving 14 bases between the germline ends. The V gene's germline CDR1 is SGHRS and CDR2 YFSETQ. The chain's CDR3 is CASSLRGLIQETQYF. In DNA, the CDR3 is TGCGCCAGCAGCCTTAGAGGTCTTATCCAAGAGACCCAGTACTTC.

The rearrangement joins TRBV2 to TRBJ2-3; TRBD2 agrees at 9 bases. Germline V gives CDR1 SNHLY, CDR2 FYNNEI. The ends lost 2 bases at V and 0 bases at J; junction bases unmatched: 3. The CDR3 spans 16 residues. Here the CDR3 DNA reads TGTGCCAGCAGTGAAAGGCTAGCGGGGAGCACAGATACGCAGTATTTT. Translating it yields CASSERLAGSTDTQYF. Variable domain in full (rest from reference TRBV2 and TRBJ2-3): EPEVTQTPSHQVTQMGQEVILRCVPISNHLYFYWYRQILGQKVEFLVSFYNNEISEKSEIFDDQFSVERPDGSNFTLKIRSTKLEDSAMYFCASSERLAGSTDTQYFGPGTRLTVL.

The chain joins TRBV28 to TRBJ2-7; D unclear. CDR1 is MDHEN, CDR2 SYDVKM, per germline. The CDR3 extends over 18 amino acids. The V end lost 5 bases, the J end lost 0 bases, and 23 bases lay between the germline ends. The CDR3 is CASSHAGSTESYSYEQYF. The CDR3 DNA reads as TGTGCCAGCAGTCACGCCGGGTCCACGGAATCATACTCCTACGAGCAGTACTTC.

The chain uses TRBV10-3 and TRBJ1-6, with 8 bases that match TRBD1. The CDR3 runs to 15 residues. The germline gives CDR1 ENHRY, CDR2 SYGVKD. The ends lost 4 bases at V and 8 bases at J; junction bases unmatched: 7. Here the CDR3 reads CAISADRGFDSPLHF. The DNA of the CDR3 is TGTGCCATCAGTGCCGACAGGGGTTTCGATTCACCCCTCCACTTT.

This chain joins TRBV5-8 and TRBJ2-3; a weak D match, TRBD1 (6 bases). Germline loops: CDR1 SGHTS, CDR2 YDEGEE. The CDR3 contains 14 residues. Trimming took 4 bases from V and 2 from J, leaving 11 bases between them. This chain's CDR3 is CASSQGHLTDTQYF. The CDR3 DNA is TGTGCCAGCAGCCAGGGACACCTCACAGATACGCAGTATTTT.

The chain is built from TRBV10-3 and TRBJ1-5; D gene ambiguous. V was clipped by 4 bases and J by 7 bases, with 11 bases between them. Germline lookup yields CDR1 ENHRY and CDR2 SYGVKD. The CDR3 contains 13 residues. The CDR3 loop is CAISGQRDQPQHF. Here the CDR3 DNA reads TGTGCCATCAGTGGCCAGCGAGACCAGCCCCAGCATTTT.

The rearrangement joins TRBV2 to TRBJ2-7, with D unclear. The CDR3 totals 16 residues. V was clipped by 1 base and J by 3 bases, with 16 bases between them. CDR1 SNHLY and CDR2 FYNNEI come from the germline V gene. The CDR3 nucleotides are TGTGCCAGCAGTGAAGAATTCGGCGGACGATACTACGAGCAGTACTTC. This gives the protein CASSEEFGGRYYEQYF.

V and J are TRBV5-1 and TRBJ2-1; the match to TRBD2 covers 13 bases. V shed 2 bases, J shed 9 bases, and the junction held 8 bases outside the gene matches. CDR1 is SGHRS and CDR2 is YFSETQ in the germline V gene. This CDR3 spans 16 amino acids. The CDR3 spells CASSLPTSGRAIEQFF. DNA for the CDR3: TGCGCCAGCAGCTTACCTACTAGCGGGAGGGCTATTGAGCAGTTCTTC.

V is TRBV5-1 and J is TRBJ2-2, with TRBD2 matching 13 bases. J gave up 5 bases and V 1 base, and 2 bases lay outside the gene matches. This CDR3 has 16 residues. Looked up from germline, CDR1 is SGHRS and CDR2 is YFSETQ. CDR3 in amino acids: CASSLSTSGRTGELFF. CDR3 bases: TGCGCCAGCAGCTTGTCGACTAGCGGGAGGACCGGGGAGCTGTTTTTT.

V usage is TRBV14 and J usage is TRBJ1-2; D may be TRBD1 (5 bases). Trimming cost V 2 bases and J 8 bases, with 12 bases left between them. The CDR3 contains 13 residues. Looked up from germline, CDR1 is SGHDN and CDR2 is FVKESK. The CDR3 sequence is CASSQFGAQGYTF. The CDR3 DNA reads TGTGCCAGCAGCCAATTCGGGGCCCAGGGCTACACCTTC.

This chain uses TRBV11-2 with TRBJ2-7; 7 bases fit TRBD1. The CDR3 covers 14 residues. CDR1 SGHAT and CDR2 FQNNGV come from the germline V gene. The V gene end was trimmed by 1 base and the J gene end by 2 bases; junction bases not matched to a gene: 2. The DNA of the CDR3 is TGTGCCAGCAGCTTAGGACAGGGTCCCTACGAGCAGTACTTC. Its translation is CASSLGQGPYEQYF.

The chain joins TRBV5-8 to TRBJ2-2; TRBD2 is a possible D gene (5 bases). The CDR3 loop spans 14 amino acids. Germline V gene lookup returns CDR1 SGHTS and CDR2 YDEGEE. Trimming removed 0 bases from V and 9 bases from J, with 12 bases in between. This CDR3 is CASSLAGVTRELFF. In DNA, the CDR3 is TGTGCCAGCAGCTTGGCCGGGGTGACAAGGGAGCTGTTTTTT.

The chain couples TRBV27 to TRBJ1-1; no clear D. Germline assignment: CDR1 MNHEY and CDR2 SMNVEV (reference sequence). The CDR3 is 13 amino acids. Trimming left V 6 bases short and J 1 base short, with 9 bases between. CDR3 bases: TGTGCCAGCAGCCTAGGGCGGAACACTGAAGCTTTCTTT. It is translated as CASSLGRNTEAFF.

In DNA, the CDR3 is TGTGCCAGCAGTGAGCGGATTAACGGGGAGCTGTTTTTT. This translates into CASSERINGELFF. The genes are TRBV7-9 and TRBJ2-2, with D perhaps TRBD2 (5 bases). Trimming pared 6 bases from V and 7 bases from J, leaving 12 bases between. The CDR3 is made up of 13 amino acids. In germline, CDR1 is SEHNR, CDR2 FQNEAQ (reference sequence).

The chain recombines TRBV5-1 with TRBJ2-5, with D tentatively TRBD2 (6 bases). This CDR3 comprises 14 residues. Germline assignment: CDR1 SGHRS and CDR2 YFSETQ. V lost 4 bases and J lost 3, with 13 bases in between. The CDR3 is CASSLSGPEETQYF. The CDR3 region has the DNA TGCGCCAGCAGCCTTAGCGGACCAGAAGAGACCCAGTACTTC. The complete variable domain, with remaining parts taken from reference TRBV5-1 and TRBJ2-5, reads KAGVTQTPRYLIKTRGQQVTLSCSPISGHRSVSWYQQTPGQGLQFLFEYFSETQRNKGNFPGRFSGRQFSNSRSEMNVSTLELGDSALYLCASSLSGPEETQYFGPGTRLLVL.

The chain recombines TRBV4-1 with TRBJ2-1; a possible D gene is TRBD2 (5 bases). In germline, CDR1 is MGHRA, CDR2 YSYEKL. The CDR3 has 13 amino acids. V was clipped by 1 base and J by 7 bases, with 8 bases between them. CDR3 sequence reads: CASSQVVANEQFF. The CDR3 DNA is TGCGCCAGCAGCCAAGTTGTAGCGAATGAGCAGTTCTTC.

The genes are TRBV28 and TRBJ1-5, with D tentatively TRBD1 (5 bases). Looked up from germline, CDR1 is MDHEN and CDR2 is SYDVKM. With 3 bases removed from V and 7 bases from J, the gap between germline ends came to 19 bases. The CDR3 is 16 residues long. CDR3 coding DNA: TGTGCCAGCAGTTTTCAACGTGGGGGGGTAGGACAGCCCCAGCATTTT. Residues: CASSFQRGGVGQPQHF.

The chain has TRBV6-1 and TRBJ1-1; perhaps TRBD1 as D (5 bases). Germline CDR1 is MNHNS and CDR2 is SASEGT. This CDR3 has 13 amino acids. Trimming took 3 bases from V and 11 from J, leaving 16 bases between them. This CDR3 reads CASSDRQGFGAFF. In DNA form, the CDR3 reads TGTGCCAGCAGTGATCGCCAGGGTTTTGGGGCTTTCTTT.

This chain joins TRBV21-1 and TRBJ1-2; the table's D call of TRBD1 was not tested on the DNA. TRBV21-1 counts as a pseudogene. The CDR3 length is 16 residues. CDR3 loop: CASSKIVGQRVYGYTF. The CDR3 DNA sequence: TGTGCCAGCAGCAAAATTGTGGGACAGAGGGTCTATGGCTACACCTTC.

The chain employs TRBV2 and TRBJ2-2; 16 nucleotides align to TRBD2. Trimming took 10 bases from V and 14 from J; bases not matched to a gene: 13. Germline CDR1 reads SNHLY; CDR2 reads FYNNEI. This CDR3 spans 15 amino acids. CDR3: CATSSGLAGGGHLFF. Here the CDR3 DNA reads TGTGCCACATCCTCGGGACTAGCGGGAGGGGGGCACCTGTTTTTT.

CDR3 sequence: CASSVKVQGLQETQYF. The CDR3 DNA is TGTGCCAGCAGCGTAAAAGTCCAGGGACTCCAAGAGACCCAGTACTTC. The chain combines TRBV9 with TRBJ2-5; D might be TRBD2 (6 bases). V gave up 1 base and J gave up 1 base, with 14 bases separating them. In germline, CDR1 is SGDLS, CDR2 YYNGEE. The CDR3 totals 16 residues.

There are a few counts of this clone. The chain combines TRBV5-6 with TRBJ2-7; D is possibly TRBD1 (6 bases). The germline V gene has CDR1 SGHDT and CDR2 YYEEEE. V gave up 4 bases and J gave up 3 bases, with 11 bases separating them. CDR3 length: 13 residues. CDR3 DNA: TGTGCCAGCAGCCTGGACAGCCGCTACGAGCAGTACTTC. This sequence encodes CASSLDSRYEQYF. Full variable domain (missing parts from reference TRBV5-6 and TRBJ2-7): DAGVTQSPTHLIKTRGQQVTLRCSPKSGHDTVSWYQQALGQGPQFIFQYYEEEERQRGNFPDRFSGHQFPNYSSELNVNALLLGDSALYLCASSLDSRYEQYFGPGTRLTVT.

J is TRBJ2-7 and V is TRBV29-1, with 8 bases lining up with TRBD2. Germline loops: CDR1 SQVTM, CDR2 ANQGSEA. V trimming: 3 bases; J trimming: 1 base; junction bases outside the gene matches: 2. The CDR3 consists of 13 residues. The CDR3: CSVDPGGSYEQYF. The CDR3 nucleotides read TGCAGCGTTGATCCGGGGGGGTCCTACGAGCAGTACTTC.

The chain is built from TRBV6-5 and TRBJ1-2; D remains ambiguous. CDR1 and CDR2 from the germline V gene are MNHEY and SVGAGI. The CDR3 length is 14 residues. V was pared by 6 bases and J by 2 bases, with 13 bases between. CDR3 sequence: CASSHPSRNYGYTF. CDR3 DNA: TGTGCCAGCAGCCATCCGTCCAGGAACTATGGCTACACCTTC.

This chain joins TRBV4-2 and TRBJ1-2; D is unclear. The ends were cut back, 1 base at V and 4 bases at J, with 7 bases in the middle. Germline loops: CDR1 LGHNA, CDR2 YNFKEQ. This CDR3 is built from 13 residues. The CDR3 sequence: CASSQAETYGYTF. CDR3 in DNA: TGTGCCAGCAGCCAAGCAGAGACCTATGGCTACACCTTC.

The genes are TRBV27 and TRBJ1-5, with D uncertain. There are 14 residues in the CDR3. Germline V lookup: CDR1 MNHEY, CDR2 SMNVEV (reference sequence). V was cut by 2 bases and J by 0 bases, with 5 bases left in between. CDR3 sequence (DNA): TGTGCCAGCAGTTTAAGGGATAGCAATCAGCCCCAGCATTTT. Its translation is CASSLRDSNQPQHF.

The sample holds one count of this clone. The V and J genes are TRBV6-4 and TRBJ2-1, with 7 bases matching TRBD2. The CDR3 sequence is 13 residues long. Germline CDR1 is MRHNA and CDR2 is SNTAGT. V was pared by 4 bases and J by 9 bases, with 6 bases of the junction left unmatched. CDR3 protein: CASSAAGGSEQFF. CDR3 DNA sequence: TGTGCCAGCAGTGCGGCCGGGGGGTCTGAGCAGTTCTTC.